This T cell receptor (beta chain) was recovered during a study of T-cell memory formation after mild COVID-19 (dated by TCRdb to the early 2020s). General notes on the study: TCR sequence clusters from the two donors were largely donor specific. Longitudinal TCRalpha and TCRbeta repertoire sequencing tracked T-cell clones expanding and contracting after mild COVID-19 in a couple of donors. Two young, previously healthy adult volunteers made up the cohort, one male and one female. General findings and caveats noted by the study authors: Contracting CD4+ clones were located mainly in the CM and EM memory subsets, whereas CD8+ clones were found to be enriched in EMRA. Only two mild cases were covered in the study, and larger cohorts including severe cases with pre-infection samples were considered necessary. SARS-CoV-2 specificity of the second-wave clones peaking on day 37 was not confirmed. Clones that contracted from day 15 to 85 showed balanced CD4/CD8 phenotypes, whereas a second wave of clones that expanded from day 15 to 37 leaned towards CD4+. Some responding clones were detected in pre-infection memory, suggesting pre-existing cross-reactive memory T cells joined the SARS-CoV-2 response.

Sequencing was performed on an Illumina NovaSeq 6000. TCRalpha and TCRbeta cDNA libraries were built by 5'RACE with constant-segment primers, adding sample barcodes and unique molecular identifiers. Trizol reagent was used to extract RNA from every sample. Amplification of the libraries took two PCR steps, and the second step added a second sample barcode plus Illumina TruSeq adapters. Libraries were sequenced on an Illumina NovaSeq with 2 x 150 bp paired-end reads. The paper's processing steps were these. With migec v1.2.7, reads were demultiplexed and then collapsed into UMI-guided consensus sequences. Using mixcr v2.1.11, UMI consensuses were aligned to TRA and TRB V and J templates and then assembled into clonotypes. Clonotypes were classified as expanded or contracted when called significant by both edgeR and NoisET, with noise models trained on biological replicates. For edgeR calls, the thresholds were a false discovery rate-adjusted p below 0.01 and a log2 fold-change of 1. As an exploratory analysis of dynamics, max-normalized trajectories of the 1000 most abundant clonotypes were examined by PCA with hierarchical clustering. The CD4 or CD8 phenotype of responding clones was assigned using the separately sequenced CD4+ and CD8+ repertoires. Through fastp at Q25 and MiXCR, TCRdb rebuilt clones from the public reads, retaining in-frame beta chains. For every CDR3 protein sequence, its rows merge into one entry that carries the most common genes and DNA. The V and J calls reflect TCRdb's pipeline rather than the authors' work. A total of around 310,000 distinct CDR3 sequences appear in this sample, about 20% of them only once. The biggest ten clones account for around 23% of the sample.

Ficoll-Paque density gradient centrifugation was used to isolate PBMCs. For this clonotype: The antigen it recognizes is unknown. Base-call qualities are not available, and no considerably larger clone is one nucleotide away.

The CDR3 has 15 amino acids, counting the end cysteine and phenylalanine. Left in the record is the CDR3 DNA by itself, 45 bases read in frame from the first base. According to the germline V gene (reference sequence), CDR1 reads MNHEY and CDR2 reads SMNVEV. Between the V and J ends, shortened by 2 bases and 2 bases respectively, the junction contains 12 bases. The chain is assembled from TRBV27 and TRBJ2-5; the D segment is perhaps TRBD1 or TRBD2, each sharing 5 matched bases. This clonotype originated in a man aged 18 to 30 who had mild COVID-19 (a few samples of this study predate the infection). The sample titles of this study are shuffled in the database, so cell type and time point are left out; the donor was told from shared clones. The sample was PBMCs or a T cell subset sorted from them (not recorded which). The nucleotide sequence is TGTGCCAGCAGTTTAGGGCCGGGACCTCAAGAGACCCAGTACTTC. It translates to CASSLGPGPQETQYF.